The present TCR beta chain was sequenced within a study of patients and donors after allogeneic stem cell transplantation. TCRdb ran MiXCR on the RT-PCR reads and lists one entry per CDR3 protein. The profile shows approximately 160,000 distinct CDR3 sequences, roughly 24% of them singletons. Unmatched junction bases numbered 6, after V lost 0 bases and J lost 11 bases. CDR3 length equals 14 residues. Germline V gene lookup returns CDR1 SGHKS and CDR2 YYEKEE (reference sequence). The sequenced material came from blood, either unsorted or a sorted T cell fraction (not recorded which). The receptor comes from a human donor who was either an allogeneic HSCT recipient or a stem cell or donor lymphocyte infusion donor (not recorded which). It is not recorded whose cells these are; they may come from a transplant donor. The V call is TRBV5-5, the J call TRBJ2-1, with TRBD2 matching 9 bases. CDR3 coding DNA: TGTGCCAGCAGCTTGGGACTAGCGGAAGCTCAGCAGTTCTTC. Its protein product is CASSLGLAEAQQFF. Full variable domain (remainder filled in from reference TRBV5-5 and TRBJ2-1): DAGVTQSPTHLIKTRGQQVTLRCSPISGHKSVSWYQQVLGQGPQFIFQYYEKEERGRGNFPDRFSARQFPNYSSELNVNALLLGDSALYLCASSLGLAEAQQFFGPGTRLTVL.